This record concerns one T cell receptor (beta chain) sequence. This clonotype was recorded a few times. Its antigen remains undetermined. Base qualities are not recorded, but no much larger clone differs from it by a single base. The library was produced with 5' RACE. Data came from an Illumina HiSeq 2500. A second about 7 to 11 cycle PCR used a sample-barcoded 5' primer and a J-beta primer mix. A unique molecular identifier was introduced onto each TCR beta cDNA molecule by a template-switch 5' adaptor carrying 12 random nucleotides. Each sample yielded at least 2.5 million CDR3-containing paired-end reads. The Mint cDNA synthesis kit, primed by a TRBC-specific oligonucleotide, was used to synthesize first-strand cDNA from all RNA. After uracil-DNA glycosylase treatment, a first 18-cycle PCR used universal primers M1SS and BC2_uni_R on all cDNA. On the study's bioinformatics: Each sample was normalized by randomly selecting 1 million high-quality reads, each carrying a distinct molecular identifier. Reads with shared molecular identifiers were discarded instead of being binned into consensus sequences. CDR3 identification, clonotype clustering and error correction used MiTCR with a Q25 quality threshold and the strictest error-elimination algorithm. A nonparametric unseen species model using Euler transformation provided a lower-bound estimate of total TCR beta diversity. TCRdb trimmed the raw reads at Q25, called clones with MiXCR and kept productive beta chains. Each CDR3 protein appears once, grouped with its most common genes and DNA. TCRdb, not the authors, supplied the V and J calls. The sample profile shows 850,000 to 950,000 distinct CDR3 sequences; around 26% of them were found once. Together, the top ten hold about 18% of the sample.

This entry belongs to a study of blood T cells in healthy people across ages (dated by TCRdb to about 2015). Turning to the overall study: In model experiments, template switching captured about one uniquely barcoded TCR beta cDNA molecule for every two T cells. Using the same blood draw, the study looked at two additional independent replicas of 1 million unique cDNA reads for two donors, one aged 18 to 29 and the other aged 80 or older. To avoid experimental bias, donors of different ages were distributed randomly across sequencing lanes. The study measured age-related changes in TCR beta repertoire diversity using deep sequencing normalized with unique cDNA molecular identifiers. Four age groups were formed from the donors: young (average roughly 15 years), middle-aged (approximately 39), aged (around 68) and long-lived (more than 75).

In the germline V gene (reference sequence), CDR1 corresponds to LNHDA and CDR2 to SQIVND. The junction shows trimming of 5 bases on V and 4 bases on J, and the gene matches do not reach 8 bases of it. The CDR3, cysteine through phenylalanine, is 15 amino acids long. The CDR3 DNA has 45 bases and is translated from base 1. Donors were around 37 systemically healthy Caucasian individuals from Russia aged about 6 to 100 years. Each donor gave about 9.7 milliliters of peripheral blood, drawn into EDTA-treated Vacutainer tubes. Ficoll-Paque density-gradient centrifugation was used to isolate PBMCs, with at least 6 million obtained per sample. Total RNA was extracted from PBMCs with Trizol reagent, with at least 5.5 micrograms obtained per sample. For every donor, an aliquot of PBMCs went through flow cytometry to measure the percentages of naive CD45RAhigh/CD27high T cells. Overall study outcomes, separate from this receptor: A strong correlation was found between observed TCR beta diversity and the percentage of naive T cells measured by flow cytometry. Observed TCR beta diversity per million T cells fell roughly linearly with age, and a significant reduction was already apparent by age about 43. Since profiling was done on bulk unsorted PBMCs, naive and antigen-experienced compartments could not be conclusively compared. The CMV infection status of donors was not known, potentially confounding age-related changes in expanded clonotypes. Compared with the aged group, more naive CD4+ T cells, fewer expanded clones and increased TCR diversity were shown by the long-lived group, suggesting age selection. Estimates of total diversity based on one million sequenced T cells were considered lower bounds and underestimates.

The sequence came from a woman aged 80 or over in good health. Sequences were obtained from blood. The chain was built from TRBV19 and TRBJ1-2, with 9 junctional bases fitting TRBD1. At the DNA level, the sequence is TGTGCCAGTAGTCCCGGGACAGGGCCATTCTATGGCTACACCTTC. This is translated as CASSPGTGPFYGYTF.